The 12 T cell receptor beta chains below come from one sample, sequenced in a study of blood T cell repertoires in COVID-19. TCRdb's table, derived via immunoSEQ multiplex PCR, lists solely in-frame clones and lacks some. The sample has 150,000 to 190,000 clones, more than 75% seen once; the top ten hold more than 6.5%. The sequencing input was peripheral blood. The source of these receptors is a woman aged 60-75 years with COVID-19, enrolled during active disease.

J is TRBJ2-1 and V is TRBV13; D gene ambiguous. The CDR3 has 13 residues. Germline V gene sequence: CDR1 PRHDT, CDR2 FYEKMQ (reference sequence). V was pared by 1 base and J by 6 bases, with 7 bases between. As DNA, the CDR3 is TGTGCCAGCAGCTTAGCTAGACGCAATGAGCAGTTCTTC. This sequence encodes CASSLARRNEQFF.

The chain recombines TRBV7-8 with TRBJ2-7, with 8 bases lining up with TRBD2. Looked up from germline, CDR1 is SGHVS and CDR2 is FQNEAQ. The V and J ends lost 2 bases and 3 bases, in that order; junction bases with no gene match: 12. The CDR3 covers 17 residues. Written as DNA, the CDR3 is TGTGCCAGCAGCTTATCGGGAGCAGCGGGAGCACACTACGAGCAGTACTTC. Protein product: CASSLSGAAGAHYEQYF.

Only a few counts were recorded for this clone. The chain combines TRBV24-1 with TRBJ2-2; tentatively, D is TRBD1 (5 bases). V was clipped by 3 bases and J by 4 bases, with 14 bases between them. CDR3 length: 16 amino acids. Germline lookup yields CDR1 KGHDR and CDR2 SFDVKD. The CDR3 sequence is CATSDRLRAGTGELFF. The CDR3 DNA reads as TGTGCCACCAGTGATCGACTCAGGGCAGGCACCGGGGAGCTGTTTTTT.

The chain is built from TRBV9 and TRBJ1-4, with 7 bases aligning to TRBD1. Germline V gives CDR1 SGDLS, CDR2 YYNGEE. The CDR3 extends over 19 amino acids. J lost 7 bases, V lost 4 bases, and 22 bases had no gene match. CDR3 nucleotides: TGTGCCAGCAGCCCAGCTTTAAGGACAGGCATGAGTTTGAGTGAAAAACTGTTTTTT. Translated: CASSPALRTGMSLSEKLFF. The full variable domain, its missing parts supplied by reference TRBV9 and TRBJ1-4, is DSGVTQTPKHLITATGQRVTLRCSPRSGDLSVYWYQQSLDQGLQFLIQYYNGEERAKGNILERFSAQQFPDLHSELNLSSLELGDSALYFCASSPALRTGMSLSEKLFFGSGTQLSVL.

This chain joins TRBV10-2 and TRBJ2-7, with 12 bases that match TRBD2. The CDR3 is 14 residues long. The trim removed 7 bases at V and 7 bases at J, leaving 8 bases unmatched. The germline CDR1 and CDR2 sequences are WSHSY and SAAADI. In DNA form, the CDR3 reads TGCGCCAGCATGCCGACTAGCGGGAGTTGGGAGCAGTACTTC. Protein product: CASMPTSGSWEQYF.

This rearrangement joins TRBV5-1 to TRBJ2-1; 11 bases are shared with TRBD2. Germline loops: CDR1 SGHRS, CDR2 YFSETQ. The CDR3 contains 17 residues. Unmatched junction bases numbered 8, after V lost 0 bases and J lost 6 bases. In DNA, the CDR3 is TGCGCCAGCAGCTTGGCCGCGGGACTAGCGGCGCTCAATGAGCAGTTCTTC. Its protein is CASSLAAGLAALNEQFF.

The sample holds one count of this clone. The chain combines TRBV7-3 with TRBJ1-2; TRBD1 is a possible D gene (5 bases). Germline CDR1 SGHTA, CDR2 FQGTGA. Between the trimmed V and J ends, which lost 3 bases and 0 bases, there was a span of 11 bases. This CDR3 has 15 amino acids. The CDR3 region is CASSLVRQTNYGYTF. CDR3 DNA: TGTGCCAGCAGCTTGGTCCGACAGACTAACTATGGCTACACCTTC.

The rearrangement uses TRBV9 and TRBJ2-2, with D unresolved. The germline V gene has CDR1 SGDLS and CDR2 YYNGEE. The ends were cut back, 3 bases at V and 1 base at J, with 7 bases in the middle. This CDR3 is built from 14 residues. This CDR3 is CASSALWNTGELFF. CDR3 coding DNA: TGTGCCAGCAGCGCCTTATGGAACACCGGGGAGCTGTTTTTT.

The chain carries TRBV2 and TRBJ1-5; D perhaps matches TRBD1 (6 bases). This CDR3 is 15 amino acids long. Germline V gives CDR1 SNHLY, CDR2 FYNNEI. The germline V and J ends were trimmed by 7 bases and 4 bases, with 17 bases remaining between them. CDR3 protein: CASTADGTLNQPQHF. DNA of the CDR3: TGTGCCAGCACCGCGGATGGGACACTTAATCAGCCCCAGCATTTT.

The chain recombines TRBV10-3 with TRBJ1-5, with 9 positions matching TRBD1. The V gene end was trimmed by 2 bases and the J gene end by 1 base; junction bases not matched to a gene: 6. This CDR3 has 17 amino acids. The germline V gene has CDR1 ENHRY and CDR2 SYGVKD. CDR3 bases: TGTGCCATCAGTGAGGGGACAGGGATTGGGAGCAATCAGCCCCAGCATTTT. Amino acid sequence: CAISEGTGIGSNQPQHF.

Only one count was recorded for this clone. The genes are TRBV7-8 and TRBJ2-1; no firm D call. Trimming left V 5 bases short and J 10 bases short, with 12 bases between. Per the germline V gene, CDR1 is SGHVS and CDR2 is FQNEAQ. The CDR3 sequence is 12 residues long. CDR3 amino acids: CASSTTPREQFF. The DNA of the CDR3 is TGTGCCAGCAGCACGACTCCGCGGGAGCAGTTCTTC.

This chain joins TRBV6-5 and TRBJ2-3, with 12 bases matching TRBD2. The junction had 5 bases not matched to a gene; V was cut back by 7 bases and J by 6 bases. Germline loops: CDR1 MNHEY, CDR2 SVGAGI. The CDR3 loop spans 14 amino acids. CDR3: CASTLAGGSDTQYF. The CDR3 nucleotides read TGTGCCAGCACCCTAGCGGGAGGGTCCGATACGCAGTATTTT.